The TCR beta chain under discussion was sequenced for a study of neurological immune-mediated disorders. Many counts were recorded for this clonotype. CDR3 length: 16 residues. Germline values: CDR1 SGHRS, CDR2 YFSETQ. Trimming took off 3 bases at V and 4 bases at J, with 19 bases between the two ends. Each sequencing run yielded over 180 million TCR-beta sequences from 15-18 subjects. TCRdb processed the 5' RACE reads anew with MiXCR; each CDR3 protein has one entry. The sample lists 70,000 to 95,000 distinct CDR3 sequences, about 13% seen once, with approximately 5% in the top ten. Time point meaning: longitudinal time-point 2. The unsorted libraries originated from 2 million PBMCs kept at -80 C.

The sample comprised PBMCs. V usage is TRBV5-1 and J usage is TRBJ1-1; no definite D call. This TCR came from a female donor with HTLV-1-associated myelopathy (HAM/TSP). CDR3 nucleotide sequence: TGCGCCAGCAGCTGGAGGGCGGCCTCCCAAAGCACTGAAGCTTTCTTT. As protein: CASSWRAASQSTEAFF.